What follows is one T cell receptor beta chain and its context. How the authors handled the data: Counts of nucleated cells, estimated from reference gene primer amplification, were obtained. Sequencing used immunoSEQ multiplex PCR; TCRdb keeps in-frame clones, though not all of them. V, J and clone size are those of that table, while D and trimming were read from the DNA. The profile shows about 100,000 clones, about nine tenths of them singletons. From germline, CDR1 is LNHDA and CDR2 SQIVND (reference sequence). The length of the CDR3 is 13 residues. The germline V and J ends were trimmed by 3 bases and 3 bases, with 8 bases remaining between them. The entry originates in a study of blood T cell repertoires in COVID-19. The overall study: The analysed material was cDNA or gDNA that came from T cells, B-cell-depleted T cells, or PBMCs.

Patients in Seattle were enrolled during active infection, then followed longitudinally. Material: peripheral blood. The receptor was derived from a woman between 45 and 65 years old with COVID-19, enrolled during active disease. This rearrangement joins TRBV19 to TRBJ2-5, with D unclear. For the CDR3, the DNA is TGTGCCAGTAGTATTAACAGAAAAGAGACCCAGTACTTC. It is translated as CASSINRKETQYF.